This T cell receptor beta chain was recorded in a study of blood T cells in healthy people across ages. Regarding the study as a whole: There was no known CMV status for donors, so expanded clonotype changes were possibly confounded.

This clonotype was counted a few times. Its antigen is currently unknown. PBMCs, at least 7 million per sample, were isolated. Extraction of total RNA produced a minimum of 5.5 micrograms from each sample. The authors ran a second PCR of about 7 to 11 cycles using a sample-barcoded 5' primer and a J-beta primer mix. MiXCR was run by TCRdb on the 5' RACE reads, yielding one entry per CDR3 protein. In the table there are more than 650,000 distinct CDR3 sequences, 22% of which are singletons. The CDR3 totals 17 residues. Material for sequencing was blood. The chain is built from TRBV23-1 and TRBJ2-5, with 11 nucleotides matching TRBD2. The DNA end lines up better with TRBJ2-7; the J call may be wrong. TRBV23-1 qualifies as an ORF whose function is uncertain. The clonotype originates from a man aged 65-85 years in good health. CDR3 coding DNA: TGCGCCAGCAGTCAAGAGTCTAGCGGGGGGAGCTCCTACGAGCAGTACTTC. Translated: CASSQESSGGSSYEQYF.